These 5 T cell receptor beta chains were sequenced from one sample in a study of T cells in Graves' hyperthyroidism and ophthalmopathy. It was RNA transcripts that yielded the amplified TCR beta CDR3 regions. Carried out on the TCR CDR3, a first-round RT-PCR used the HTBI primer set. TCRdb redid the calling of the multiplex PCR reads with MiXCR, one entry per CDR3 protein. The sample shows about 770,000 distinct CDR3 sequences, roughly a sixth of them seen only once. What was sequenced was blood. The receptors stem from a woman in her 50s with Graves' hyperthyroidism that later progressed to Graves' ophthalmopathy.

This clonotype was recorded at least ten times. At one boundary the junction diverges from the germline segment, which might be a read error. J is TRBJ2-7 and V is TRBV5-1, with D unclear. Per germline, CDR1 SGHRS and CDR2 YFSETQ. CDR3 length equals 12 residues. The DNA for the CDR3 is TGTGCCAGCAGCTTTTCCGGCTACGAGCAGTACTTC. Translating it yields CASSFSGYEQYF. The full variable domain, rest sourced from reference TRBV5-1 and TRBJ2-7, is KAGVTQTPRYLIKTRGQQVTLSCSPISGHRSVSWYQQTPGQGLQFLFEYFSETQRNKGNFPGRFSGRQFSNSRSEMNVSTLELGDSALYLCASSFSGYEQYFGPGTRLTVT.

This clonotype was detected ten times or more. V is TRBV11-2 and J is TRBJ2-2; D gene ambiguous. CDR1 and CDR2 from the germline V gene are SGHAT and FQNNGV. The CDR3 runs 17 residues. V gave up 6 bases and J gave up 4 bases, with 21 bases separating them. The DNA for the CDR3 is TGTGCCAGCAGTACCGACCTGGCAGACGGCATCACCGGGGAGCTGTTTTTT. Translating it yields CASSTDLADGITGELFF.

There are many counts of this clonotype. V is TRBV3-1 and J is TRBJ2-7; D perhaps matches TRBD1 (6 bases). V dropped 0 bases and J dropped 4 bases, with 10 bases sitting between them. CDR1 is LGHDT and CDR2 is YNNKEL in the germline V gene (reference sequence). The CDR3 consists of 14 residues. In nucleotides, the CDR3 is TGTGCCAGCAGCCAAGAAGGGACACTTTACGAGCAGTACTTC. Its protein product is CASSQEGTLYEQYF.

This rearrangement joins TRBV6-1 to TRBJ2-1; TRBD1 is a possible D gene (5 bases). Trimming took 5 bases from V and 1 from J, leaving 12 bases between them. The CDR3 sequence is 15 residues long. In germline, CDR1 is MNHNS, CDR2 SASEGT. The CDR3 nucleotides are TGTGCCAGCAGTCCACCAGGGCCTTCCTACAATGAGCAGTTCTTC. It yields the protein CASSPPGPSYNEQFF.

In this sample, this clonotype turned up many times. This CDR3 is CASSLGLVSYNEQFF. CDR3 sequence (DNA): TGCGCCAGCAGCTTGGGGCTGGTATCCTACAATGAGCAGTTCTTC. The chain recombines TRBV5-1 with TRBJ2-1, with D uncertain. Germline V gives CDR1 SGHRS, CDR2 YFSETQ. Trimming took off 0 bases at V and 1 base at J, with 8 bases between the two ends. The CDR3 loop spans 15 amino acids.